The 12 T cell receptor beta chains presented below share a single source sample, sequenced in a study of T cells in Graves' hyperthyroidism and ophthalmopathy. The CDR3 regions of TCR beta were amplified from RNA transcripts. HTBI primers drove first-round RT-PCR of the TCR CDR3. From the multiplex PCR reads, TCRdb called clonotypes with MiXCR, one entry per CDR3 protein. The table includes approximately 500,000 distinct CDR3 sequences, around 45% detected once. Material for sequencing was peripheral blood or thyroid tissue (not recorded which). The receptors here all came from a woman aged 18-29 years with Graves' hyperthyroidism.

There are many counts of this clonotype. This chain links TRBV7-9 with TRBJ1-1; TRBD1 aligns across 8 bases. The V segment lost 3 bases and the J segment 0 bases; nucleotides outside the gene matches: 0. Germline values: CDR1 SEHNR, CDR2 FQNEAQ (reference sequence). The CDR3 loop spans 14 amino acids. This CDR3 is CASSLTGVNTEAFF. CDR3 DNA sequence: TGTGCCAGCAGCTTGACAGGGGTGAACACTGAAGCTTTCTTT.

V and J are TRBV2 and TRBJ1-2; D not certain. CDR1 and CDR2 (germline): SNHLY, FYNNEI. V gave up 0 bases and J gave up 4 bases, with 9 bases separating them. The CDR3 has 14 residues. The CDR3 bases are TGTGCCAGCAGTGAAGCGTCAGAGGGCTATGGCTACACCTTC. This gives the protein CASSEASEGYGYTF.

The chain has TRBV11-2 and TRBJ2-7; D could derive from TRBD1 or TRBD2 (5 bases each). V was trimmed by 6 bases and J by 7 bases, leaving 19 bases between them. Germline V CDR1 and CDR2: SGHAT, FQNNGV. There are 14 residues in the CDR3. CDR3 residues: CASRLGESYNEQYF. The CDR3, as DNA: TGTGCCAGCAGACTAGGGGAGTCCTACAATGAGCAGTACTTC.

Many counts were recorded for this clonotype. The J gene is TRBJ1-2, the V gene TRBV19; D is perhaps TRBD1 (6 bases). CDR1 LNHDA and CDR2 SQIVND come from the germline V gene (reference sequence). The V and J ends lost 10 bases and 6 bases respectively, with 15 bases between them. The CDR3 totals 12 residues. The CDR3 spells CATRTAADGYTF. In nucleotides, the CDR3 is TGTGCCACTCGGACAGCGGCGGATGGCTACACCTTC.

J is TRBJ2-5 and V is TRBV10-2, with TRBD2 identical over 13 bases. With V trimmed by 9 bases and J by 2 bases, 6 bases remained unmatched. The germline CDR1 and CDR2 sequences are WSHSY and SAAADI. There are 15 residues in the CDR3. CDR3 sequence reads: CASQGLAGVQETQYF. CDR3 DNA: TGCGCCAGTCAAGGACTAGCGGGAGTACAAGAGACCCAGTACTTC.

The CDR3: CASSLSGVGTGVAGYGYTF. DNA for the CDR3: TGTGCCAGCAGCTTAAGTGGAGTAGGGACAGGGGTCGCAGGGTATGGCTACACCTTC. The V and J genes are TRBV7-4 and TRBJ1-2; 10 bases match TRBD1. Per germline, CDR1 SGHVT and CDR2 SQSDAQ. The junction had 17 bases not matched to a gene; V was cut back by 2 bases and J by 5 bases. This CDR3 contains 19 residues.

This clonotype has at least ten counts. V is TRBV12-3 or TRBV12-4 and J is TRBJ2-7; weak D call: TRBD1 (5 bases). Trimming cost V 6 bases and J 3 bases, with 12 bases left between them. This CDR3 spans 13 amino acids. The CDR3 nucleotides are TGTGCCAGCAGGGTAGGGGAATACTACGAGCAGTACTTC. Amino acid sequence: CASRVGEYYEQYF.

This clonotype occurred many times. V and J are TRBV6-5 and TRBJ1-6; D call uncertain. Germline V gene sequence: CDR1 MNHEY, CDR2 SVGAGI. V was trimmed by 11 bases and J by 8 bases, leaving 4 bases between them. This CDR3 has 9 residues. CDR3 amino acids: CAGDSPLHF. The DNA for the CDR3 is TGTGCCGGAGATTCACCCCTCCACTTT.

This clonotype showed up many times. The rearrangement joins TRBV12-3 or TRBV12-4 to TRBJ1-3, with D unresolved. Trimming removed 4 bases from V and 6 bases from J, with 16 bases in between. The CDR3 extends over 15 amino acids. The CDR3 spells CASSSHVGSLNTIYF. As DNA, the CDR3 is TGTGCCAGCAGTTCCCACGTGGGCAGCCTAAACACCATATATTTT.

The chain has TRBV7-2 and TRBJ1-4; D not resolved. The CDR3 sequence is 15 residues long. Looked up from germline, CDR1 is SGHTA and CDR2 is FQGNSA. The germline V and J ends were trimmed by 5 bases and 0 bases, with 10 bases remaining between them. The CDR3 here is CASSQEYATNEKLFF. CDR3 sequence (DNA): TGTGCCAGCAGCCAAGAATATGCAACTAATGAAAAACTGTTTTTT.

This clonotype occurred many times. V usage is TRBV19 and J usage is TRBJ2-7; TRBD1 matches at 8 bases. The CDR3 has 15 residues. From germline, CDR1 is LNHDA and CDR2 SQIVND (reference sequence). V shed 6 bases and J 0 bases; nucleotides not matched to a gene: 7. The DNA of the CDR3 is TGTGCCAGTAGGCTGGACAGGGAGGACTCCTACGAGCAGTACTTC. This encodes CASRLDREDSYEQYF.

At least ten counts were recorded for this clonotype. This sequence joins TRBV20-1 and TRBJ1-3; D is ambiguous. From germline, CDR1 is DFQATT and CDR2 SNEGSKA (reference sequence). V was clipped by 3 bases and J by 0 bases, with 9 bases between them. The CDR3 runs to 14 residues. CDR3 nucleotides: TGCAGTGCTAGTATCAGAGGCTCTGGAAACACCATATATTTT. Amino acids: CSASIRGSGNTIYF.